This entry lists 2 T cell receptor beta chains sequenced from one sample in a study of T-cell reconstitution after alpha-beta-depleted transplantation in children. The TCRbeta library was prepared with unique molecular identifiers. TCRdb passed the PCR reads through MiXCR, listing each CDR3 protein once. Of about 610,000 distinct CDR3 sequences in the sample, under 12% were seen once. The starting material was PBMCs from the stem cell graft donor, obtained from the stem cell graft. These TCRs come from a human donor who donated a stem cell graft to a child with acute myeloid leukemia.

This clonotype was counted between two and nine times. This rearrangement joins TRBV29-1 to TRBJ2-5, with 7 bases that match TRBD1. The CDR3 runs to 13 residues. After removal of 7 bases from V and 1 base from J, the junction contained 6 bases not matched to a gene. CDR1 is SQVTM, CDR2 ANQGSEA, per germline. The CDR3 reads CSGGQLGQETQYF. The CDR3 DNA sequence: TGCAGCGGGGGACAGCTGGGCCAAGAGACCCAGTACTTC.

This clonotype has at least ten counts. V usage is TRBV20-1 and J usage is TRBJ2-3, with TRBD2 matching over 11 bases. The CDR3 contains 16 residues. Germline V gives CDR1 DFQATT, CDR2 SNEGSKA (reference sequence). V shed 3 bases and J 1 base; nucleotides not matched to a gene: 6. For the CDR3, the DNA is TGCAGTGCTAGTACAGGGACTAGCGGTGGCACAGATACGCAGTATTTT. It codes for CSASTGTSGGTDTQYF.